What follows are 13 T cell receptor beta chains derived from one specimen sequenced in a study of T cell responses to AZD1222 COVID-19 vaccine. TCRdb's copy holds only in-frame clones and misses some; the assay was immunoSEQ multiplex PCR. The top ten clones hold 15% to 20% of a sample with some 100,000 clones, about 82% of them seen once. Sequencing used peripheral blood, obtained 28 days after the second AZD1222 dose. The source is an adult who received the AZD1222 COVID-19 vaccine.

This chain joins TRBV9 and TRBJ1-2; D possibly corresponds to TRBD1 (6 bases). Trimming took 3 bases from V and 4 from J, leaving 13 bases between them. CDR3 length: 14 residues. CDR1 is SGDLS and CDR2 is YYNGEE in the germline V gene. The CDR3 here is CASSATGQPYGYTF. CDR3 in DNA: TGTGCCAGCAGCGCAACTGGACAGCCCTATGGCTACACCTTC.

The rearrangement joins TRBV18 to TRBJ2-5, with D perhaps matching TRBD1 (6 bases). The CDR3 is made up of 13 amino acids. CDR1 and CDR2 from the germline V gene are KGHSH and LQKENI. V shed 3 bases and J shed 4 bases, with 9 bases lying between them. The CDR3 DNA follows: TGTGCCAGCTCACCTCAGGACAGAGAGACCCAGTACTTC. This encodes CASSPQDRETQYF.

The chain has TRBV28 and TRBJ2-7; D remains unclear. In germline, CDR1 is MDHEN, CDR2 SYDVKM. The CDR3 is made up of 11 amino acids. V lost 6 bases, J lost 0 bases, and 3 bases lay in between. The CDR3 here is CASRDSYEQYF. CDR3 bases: TGTGCCAGCAGGGACTCCTACGAGCAGTACTTC.

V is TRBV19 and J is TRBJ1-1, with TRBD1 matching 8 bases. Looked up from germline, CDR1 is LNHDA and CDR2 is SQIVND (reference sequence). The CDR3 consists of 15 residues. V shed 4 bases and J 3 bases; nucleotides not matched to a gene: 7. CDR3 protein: CASSRAQGADTEAFF. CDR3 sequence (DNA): TGTGCCAGTAGTAGGGCGCAGGGGGCCGACACTGAAGCTTTCTTT.

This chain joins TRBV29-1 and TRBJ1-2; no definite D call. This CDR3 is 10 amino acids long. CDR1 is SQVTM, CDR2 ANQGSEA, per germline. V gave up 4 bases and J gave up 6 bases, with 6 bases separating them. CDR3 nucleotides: TGCAGCGTTGTAGACAATGGCTACACCTTC. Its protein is CSVVDNGYTF.

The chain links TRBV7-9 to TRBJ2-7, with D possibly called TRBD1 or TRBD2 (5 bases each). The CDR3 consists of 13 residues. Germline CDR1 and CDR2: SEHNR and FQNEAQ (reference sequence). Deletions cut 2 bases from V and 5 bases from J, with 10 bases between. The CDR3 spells CASSLSWDHEQYF. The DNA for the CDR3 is TGTGCCAGCAGCTTAAGCTGGGACCACGAGCAGTACTTC.

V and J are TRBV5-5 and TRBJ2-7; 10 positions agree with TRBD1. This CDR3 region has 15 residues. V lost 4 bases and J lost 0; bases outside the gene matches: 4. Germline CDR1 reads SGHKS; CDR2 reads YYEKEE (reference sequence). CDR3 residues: CASSLRDRGSYEQYF. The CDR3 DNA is TGTGCCAGCAGCCTCCGGGACAGGGGCTCCTACGAGCAGTACTTC.

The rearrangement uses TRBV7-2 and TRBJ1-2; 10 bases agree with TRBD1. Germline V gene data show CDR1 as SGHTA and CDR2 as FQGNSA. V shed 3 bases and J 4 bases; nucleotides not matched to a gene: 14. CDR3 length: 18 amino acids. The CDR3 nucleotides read TGTGCCAGCAGCTTTAGGACAGGGGGAACGGGCGGGCTCTATGGCTACACCTTC. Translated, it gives CASSFRTGGTGGLYGYTF. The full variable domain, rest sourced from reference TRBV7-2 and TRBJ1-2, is GAGVSQSPSNKVTEKGKDVELRCDPISGHTALYWYRQSLGQGLEFLIYFQGNSAPDKSGLPSDRFSAERTGGSVSTLTIQRTQQEDSAVYLCASSFRTGGTGGLYGYTFGSGTRLTVV.

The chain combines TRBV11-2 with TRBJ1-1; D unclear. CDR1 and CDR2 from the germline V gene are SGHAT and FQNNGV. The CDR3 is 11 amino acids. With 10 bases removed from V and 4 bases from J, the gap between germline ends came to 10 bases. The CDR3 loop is CATSPGTEAFF. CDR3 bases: TGTGCCACGAGCCCAGGCACTGAAGCTTTCTTT.

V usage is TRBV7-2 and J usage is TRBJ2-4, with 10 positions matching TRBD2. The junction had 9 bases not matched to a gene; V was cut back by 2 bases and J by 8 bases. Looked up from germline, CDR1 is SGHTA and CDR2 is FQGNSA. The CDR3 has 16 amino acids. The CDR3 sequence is CASSLRAGGPGDIQYF. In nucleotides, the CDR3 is TGTGCCAGCAGCTTACGAGCGGGGGGGCCAGGGGACATTCAGTACTTC.

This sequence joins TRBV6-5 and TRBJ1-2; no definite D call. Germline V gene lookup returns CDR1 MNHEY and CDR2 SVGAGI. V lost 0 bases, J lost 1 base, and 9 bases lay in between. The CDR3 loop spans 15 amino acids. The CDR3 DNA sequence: TGTGCCAGCAGTTACTCATCAGAATATAACTATGGCTACACCTTC. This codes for CASSYSSEYNYGYTF.

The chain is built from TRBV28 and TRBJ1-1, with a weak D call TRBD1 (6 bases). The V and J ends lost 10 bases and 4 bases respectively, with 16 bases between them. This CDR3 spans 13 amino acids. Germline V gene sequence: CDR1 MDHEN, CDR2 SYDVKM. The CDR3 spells CATKQGGTTEAFF. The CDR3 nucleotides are TGTGCCACCAAGCAAGGGGGGACCACTGAAGCTTTCTTT.

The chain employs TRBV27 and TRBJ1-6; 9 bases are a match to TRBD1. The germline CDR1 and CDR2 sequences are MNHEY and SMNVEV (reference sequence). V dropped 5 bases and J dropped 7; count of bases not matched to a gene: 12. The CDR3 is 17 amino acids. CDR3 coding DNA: TGTGCCAGCAGTCTACTTTTCGACAGGGGGAAAAATTCACCCCTCCACTTT. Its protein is CASSLLFDRGKNSPLHF.